The TCR beta chain described here comes from a study of blood T cell repertoires in COVID-19. Overall study: From the United States, Italy and Spain came samples of acute and convalescent COVID-19. The analysed material was cDNA or gDNA that came from T cells, B-cell-depleted T cells, or PBMCs.

This CDR3 contains 15 residues. Trimming cost V 0 bases and J 6 bases, with 13 bases left between them. CDR1 and CDR2 (germline): SGHRS, YFSETQ. Original processing methods: Estimated nucleated cell counts came from reference gene primer amplification. TCRdb's copy holds only in-frame clones and misses some; the assay was immunoSEQ multiplex PCR. The V and J calls and clone size are taken from that table; D and trimming were inferred from the DNA. The repertoire consists of tens of thousands of clones, with approximately 82% occurring once and the leading ten covering roughly an eighth. The sequence was collected from a human donor in a cohort sampled during active COVID-19. The specimen was peripheral blood. The chain has TRBV5-1 and TRBJ2-1, with TRBD1 as a possible D gene (5 bases). CDR3 sequence (DNA): TGCGCCAGCAGCTTGGGACAGCCGCCTGGCAATGAGCAGTTCTTC. Protein sequence: CASSLGQPPGNEQFF.